The source of this T cell receptor (beta chain) is a study of Ad26.COV2.S vaccination and SARS-CoV-2 variants (dated by TCRdb to the early 2020s). In the study overall: Donors in the vaccine arm were drawn from COV1001, a multicentre, randomized, double-blind, placebo-controlled phase I-IIa trial testing Ad26.COV2.S in healthy adults. Ad26.COV2.S was given intramuscularly at 5x10^10 or 1x10^11 viral particles, as a single shot or as two shots 56 days apart. The specificity and breadth of SARS-CoV-2-reactive T cell receptors after Ad26.COV2.S vaccination were assessed by TCRbeta repertoire sequencing. A total of 32 samples were included in the TCR-sequenced set, comprising around 20 Ad26.COV2.S vaccine recipients, 5 placebo recipients and 8 SARS-CoV-2 convalescent individuals. Participants in the trial were split at random into five groups of five each, receiving low-dose or high-dose Ad26.COV2.S once or twice, or else placebo on both occasions. Throughout the experiments and outcome assessment, investigators stayed blinded to trial group allocation.

The study at large found these results: The study was not powered for comparison of responses between vaccine doses or regimens. Higher spike-specific TCR breadth was observed in Ad26.COV2.S recipients than in placebo recipients (P = 0.0014). Non-spike TCR breadth was comparable between vaccine and placebo recipients, consistent with the vaccine containing only spike. It was noted by the authors that total T cell responses may have been underestimated by the TCR breadth and depth analyses. After vaccination, substantial breadth of spike-specific CD8+ and CD4+ T cell responses was reported.

Unmatched junction bases come to 7, with V trimmed by 10 bases and J by 4 bases. The germline V gene (reference sequence) yields SEHNR for CDR1 and FQNEAQ for CDR2. The CDR3 runs 13 residues from the cysteine to the phenylalanine. CDR3 DNA is the only sequence kept; it has 39 bases, read in frame from the first base. This clone was observed a few times. Its antigen specificity is not known. Qualities for individual bases were not recorded, and no much larger clone is one base off. Taken with the paper, the label for treatment or condition translates to: about 20 received Ad26.COV2.S at low or high dose, single or two shots; 5 received placebo; per-sample allocation not given. For vaccine and placebo recipients, repertoires were sequenced using samples collected on day 63 after the first injection. Cohort 1b enrolled roughly 25 adults aged 18-55 years at a single site in Boston, USA, between 29 July and 7 August 2020. Ad26.COV2.S was a replication-incompetent adenovirus type 26 vector expressing a prefusion-stabilized SARS-CoV-2 spike protein from the original Wuhan strain.

The immunoSEQ Assay was used to sequence TCRbeta CDR3 regions. After extraction, genomic DNA underwent amplification by bias-controlled multiplex PCR, followed by high-throughput sequencing. Processing in the source paper ran as follows. To quantify the absolute abundance of each unique TCRbeta CDR3 region, sequences were collapsed and filtered. T cell fraction was estimated by normalizing TCRbeta template counts to usable DNA, with usable DNA measured through amplification of reference genes found in all nucleated cells. Repertoire TCRs were annotated as SARS-CoV-2-specific by exact matching of V gene, CDR3 amino acid sequence and J gene to a known reactive TCR set. The reference SARS-CoV-2 TCR set came from MIRA and was filtered for enrichment in COVID-19-positive ImmuneCODE repertoires, removing public or cross-reactive TCRs. Based on the MIRA antigens, annotated TCRs were further analysed at the level of specific ORF or position within ORF. Depth was the summed frequency of annotated unique rearrangements, while breadth was defined as annotated unique rearrangements over total unique productive rearrangements. Group comparisons of TCR breadth used two-sided Wilcoxon rank-sum tests. TCRdb limited this immuneACCESS table to in-frame rearrangements with V and J called. A share of clones is missing; checked studies link under half to unresolved V genes, and the rest is unexplained. D and trimming were read from the DNA, whereas the V and J calls and clone size are those reported in that table. The sample data list about 400,000 clones, and 83% of these were observed just once. The ten largest clones capture about 7.1% of the sample.

This TCR derives from a person aged 18-60 years who received the Ad26.COV2.S COVID-19 vaccine or a placebo. The material sequenced was peripheral blood, taken in a trial of Ad26.COV2.S vaccine versus placebo. The chain uses TRBV7-9 and TRBJ2-7; 10 nucleotides in the junction match TRBD2. The CDR3 reads CAIRTSGDYEQYF. The sequenced DNA: TGTGCCATCCGGACTAGCGGAGATTACGAGCAGTACTTC.